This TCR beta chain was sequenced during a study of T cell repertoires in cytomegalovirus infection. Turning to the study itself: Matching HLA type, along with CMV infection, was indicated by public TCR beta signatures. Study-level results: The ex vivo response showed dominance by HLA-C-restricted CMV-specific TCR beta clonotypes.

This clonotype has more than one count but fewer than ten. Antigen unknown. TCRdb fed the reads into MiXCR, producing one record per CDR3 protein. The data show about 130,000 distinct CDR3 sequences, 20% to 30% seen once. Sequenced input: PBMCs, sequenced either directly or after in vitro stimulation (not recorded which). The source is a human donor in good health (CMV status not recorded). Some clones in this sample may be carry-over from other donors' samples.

The CDR3 sequence is CASSLALRNTEAFF. In DNA form, the CDR3 reads TGTGCCAGCAGTTTAGCGCTCCGGAACACTGAAGCTTTCTTT. The chain combines TRBV27 with TRBJ1-1; D gene unclear. Germline assignment: CDR1 MNHEY and CDR2 SMNVEV (reference sequence). The germline V and J ends were trimmed by 2 bases and 1 base, with 8 bases remaining between them. This CDR3 has 14 residues.